This TCR beta chain originates from a study of cytomegalovirus exposure and HLA in healthy donors. Note on this clone: Antigen specificity is unknown.

13 Jbeta primers and 60 Vbeta primers were used for the PCR. TCRdb keeps only in-frame clones here, not all; method: immunoSEQ multiplex PCR. The sample records roughly 110,000 clones, around 73% being singletons. This CDR3 region has 15 residues. Germline CDR1 is LNHDA and CDR2 is SQIVND (reference sequence). With 5 bases clipped from V and 6 bases from J, the junction kept 10 bases outside the gene matches. Study-wide points: Serostatus for CMV was the only available immune exposure information. In an earlier analysis, in 620 or so donors, most V segments appeared productive either ~87% or ~30% of the time. After further analysis at a later stage, 16,951 TCR beta sequences were associated with HLA alleles at 0.05 false discovery rate.

The V call is TRBV19, the J call TRBJ2-3; 8 bases match TRBD2. The sample taken for sequencing was PBMCs. The receptor's source is a man younger than 40 in good health and CMV-seronegative. CDR3 residues: CASSASGTSLDTQYF. CDR3 bases: TGTGCCAGTAGTGCGTCCGGGACTAGTCTGGATACGCAGTATTTT.